The 7 T cell receptor beta chains below were found in one sample sequenced in a study of blood T cell repertoires in COVID-19. Generated by immunoSEQ multiplex PCR, the TCRdb table keeps only in-frame clones and is missing some. The table shows about 210,000 clones, with 88% occurring only once. The material sequenced was peripheral blood. These receptors were taken from a man aged 35-49 years with acute or convalescent COVID-19.

The chain has TRBV19 and TRBJ1-5; D is unresolved. The V gene's germline CDR1 is LNHDA and CDR2 SQIVND (reference sequence). The CDR3 loop spans 13 amino acids. V was trimmed by 3 bases and J by 7 bases, leaving 10 bases between them. CDR3 nucleotide sequence: TGTGCCAGTAGTATTCTTTCCCCCCAGCCCCAGCATTTT. It translates to CASSILSPQPQHF.

This chain joins TRBV5-1 and TRBJ2-7; D call uncertain. The CDR3 runs 15 residues. V dropped 2 bases and J dropped 2 bases, with 14 bases sitting between them. CDR1 and CDR2 from the germline V gene are SGHRS and YFSETQ. The CDR3 reads CASSFGSNSPYEQYF. The DNA for the CDR3 is TGCGCCAGCAGCTTCGGGTCAAACTCCCCCTACGAGCAGTACTTC.

The rearrangement joins TRBV7-8 to TRBJ2-2; 8 nucleotides match TRBD1. The CDR3 loop spans 15 amino acids. Per germline, CDR1 SGHVS and CDR2 FQNEAQ. Trimming took 1 base from V and 5 from J; bases not matched to a gene: 3. The CDR3 spells CASSLGTGRTGELFF. For the CDR3, the DNA is TGTGCCAGCAGCTTAGGGACAGGGCGGACCGGGGAGCTGTTTTTT.

The V gene is TRBV5-1, the J gene TRBJ2-7, with TRBD1 matching 9 bases. With V trimmed by 7 bases and J by 5 bases, 7 bases remained unmatched. CDR1 and CDR2 from the germline V gene are SGHRS and YFSETQ. The CDR3 runs to 13 residues. CDR3 loop: CASRTTGGNEQYF. The DNA for the CDR3 is TGCGCCAGCCGTACGACAGGGGGAAACGAGCAGTACTTC.

This clone showed up just once. This chain uses TRBV9 with TRBJ1-3; D is unresolved. CDR1 and CDR2 from the germline V gene are SGDLS and YYNGEE. This CDR3 has 15 amino acids. V was shortened by 4 bases and J by 0 bases, with 11 bases between the two germline ends. CDR3 amino acids: CASSPTGSSGNTIYF. CDR3 in DNA: TGTGCCAGCAGCCCGACGGGAAGCTCTGGAAACACCATATATTTT.

V is TRBV19 and J is TRBJ1-1; D unclear. Germline CDR1 LNHDA, CDR2 SQIVND (reference sequence). The CDR3 runs to 16 residues. Between the trimmed V and J ends, which lost 3 bases and 4 bases, there was a span of 18 bases. The CDR3 bases are TGTGCCAGTAGTATCTCGTTCCAGGTGGAGGGCACTGAAGCTTTCTTT. It is translated as CASSISFQVEGTEAFF.

The chain carries TRBV2 and TRBJ2-3; the match to TRBD1 covers 10 bases. V lost 5 bases and J lost 3; bases outside the gene matches: 8. CDR1 is SNHLY and CDR2 is FYNNEI in the germline V gene. CDR3 length: 16 residues. CDR3 loop: CASSPLGQGNTDTQYF. CDR3 nucleotides: TGTGCCAGCAGTCCCCTGGGACAGGGGAATACAGATACGCAGTATTTT.